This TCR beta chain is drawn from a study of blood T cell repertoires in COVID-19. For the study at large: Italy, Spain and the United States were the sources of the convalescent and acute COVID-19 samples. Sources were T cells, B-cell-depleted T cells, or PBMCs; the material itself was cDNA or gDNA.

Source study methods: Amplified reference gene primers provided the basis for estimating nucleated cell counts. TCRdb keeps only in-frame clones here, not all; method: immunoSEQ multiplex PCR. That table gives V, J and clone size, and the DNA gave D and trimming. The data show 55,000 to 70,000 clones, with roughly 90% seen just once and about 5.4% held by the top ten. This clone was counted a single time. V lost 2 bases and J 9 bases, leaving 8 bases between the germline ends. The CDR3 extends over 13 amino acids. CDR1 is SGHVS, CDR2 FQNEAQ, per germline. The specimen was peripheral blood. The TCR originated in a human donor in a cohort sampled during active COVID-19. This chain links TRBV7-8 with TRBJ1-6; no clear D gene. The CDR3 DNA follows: TGTGCCAGCAGCTTAACCCGGGGTTCACCCCTCCACTTT. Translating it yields CASSLTRGSPLHF.